These 2 T cell receptor beta chains were sequenced from one sample in a study of breast tumors, draining lymph nodes, adjacent tissues listed by TCRdb under 2016. Libraries were prepared through multiplex PCR. Sequenced using an Illumina HiSeq 2000. TCRdb's own reprocessing of the public reads used fastp at Q25 and MiXCR and kept productive beta chains. Merged by CDR3 protein, the rows form single entries marked with the most common genes and DNA. The sample table shows approximately 200,000 distinct CDR3 sequences, and approximately 30% are seen once. Of the sample, about 4.5% falls within the top ten clones. The lymph node samples were taken from the axillary draining lymph nodes of breast cancer patients. The specimen sequenced was axillary lymph node tissue. Source of these receptors: a female donor with breast cancer. Some clones in this sample may be carry-over from other donors' samples.

This clonotype occurred many times. The chain recombines TRBV19 with TRBJ2-6; D might be TRBD1 (6 bases). Germline V gene data show CDR1 as LNHDA and CDR2 as SQIVND (reference sequence). This CDR3 is 15 amino acids long. Deletions cut 7 bases from V and 4 bases from J, with 14 bases between. This CDR3 reads CASTNRASGANVLTF. The DNA for the CDR3 is TGTGCCAGTACGAACAGGGCCTCGGGGGCCAACGTCCTGACTTTC.

Points on this clonotype: A much larger clone differs by one base, so this may be a read error. This sequence joins TRBV7-2 and TRBJ2-3; TRBD2 matches 12 bases. The germline CDR1 and CDR2 sequences are SGHTA and FQGNSA. This CDR3 has 16 residues. The CDR3 spells CAGSSGGLAGGDTQYF. The CDR3 region has the DNA TGTGCCGGCAGCTCCGGTGGGCTAGCGGGAGGGGATACGCAGTATTTT.